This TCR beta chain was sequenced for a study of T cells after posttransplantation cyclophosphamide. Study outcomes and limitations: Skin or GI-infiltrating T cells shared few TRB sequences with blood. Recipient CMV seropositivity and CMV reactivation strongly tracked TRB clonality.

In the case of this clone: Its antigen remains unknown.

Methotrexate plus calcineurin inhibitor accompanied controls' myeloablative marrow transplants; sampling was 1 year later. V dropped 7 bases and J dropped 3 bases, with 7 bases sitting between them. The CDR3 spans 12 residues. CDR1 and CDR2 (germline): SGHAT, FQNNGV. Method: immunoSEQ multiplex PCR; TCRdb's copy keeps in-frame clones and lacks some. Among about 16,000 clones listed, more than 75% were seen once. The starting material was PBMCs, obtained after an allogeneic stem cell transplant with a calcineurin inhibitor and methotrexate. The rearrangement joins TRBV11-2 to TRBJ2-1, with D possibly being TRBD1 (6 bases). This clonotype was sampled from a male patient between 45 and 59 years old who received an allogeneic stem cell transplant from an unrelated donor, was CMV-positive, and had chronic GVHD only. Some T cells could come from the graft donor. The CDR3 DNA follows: TGTGCCAGCACAGGGGACTACAATGAGCAGTTCTTC. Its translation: CASTGDYNEQFF.